This paragraph covers one T cell receptor beta chain sequence. High-throughput TCR beta sequencing covered peripheral CD8+ and CD4+ T cells. This sample stems from a study of CD8 T cells in Susac syndrome. When the RNA was reverse transcribed, random hexamers were used with an input of about 0.45 to 1 ug. In TCRdb, the immunoSEQ multiplex PCR reads were re-called with MiXCR into one record per CDR3 protein. This table has some 110,000 distinct CDR3 sequences, just under 95% appearing once. CDR1 and CDR2 (germline): GTSNPN, SVGIG (reference sequence). This CDR3 is built from 14 residues. V was clipped by 4 bases and J by 0 bases, with 10 bases between them.

This TCR was sampled from a human donor with multiple sclerosis. What was sequenced was CD4+ T cells from PBMCs. The chain combines TRBV30 with TRBJ2-1, with D maybe TRBD2 (5 bases). Written as DNA, the CDR3 is TGTGCCTGGATGCCGGGGAGCTCCTACAATGAGCAGTTCTTC. Translation gives CAWMPGSSYNEQFF. The full variable domain, with the rest looked up from reference TRBV30 and TRBJ2-1, is SQTIHQWPATLVQPVGSPLSLECTVEGTSNPNLYWYRQAAGRGLQLLFYSVGIGQISSEVPQNLSASRPQDRQFILSSKKLLLSDSGFYLCAWMPGSSYNEQFFGPGTRLTVL.